These 14 T cell receptor beta chains were all obtained from the same sample, sequenced in a study of blood T cell repertoires in COVID-19. Assay used: immunoSEQ multiplex PCR; TCRdb lists only in-frame clones, some missing. The sample lists tens of thousands of clones, about 80% seen once, with about 40% in the top ten. Material: peripheral blood. The receptor set was obtained from a woman aged 70 to 79 with acute or convalescent COVID-19.

The rearrangement uses TRBV21-1 and TRBJ2-7; the table gives TRBD2 as D, unverified against the DNA. TRBV21-1 is recorded as a pseudogene. The CDR3 covers 20 residues. The chain's CDR3 is CASSKGILGEGPLTNYEQYF. As DNA, the CDR3 is TGTGCCAGCAGCAAAGGGATACTAGGGGAGGGCCCGCTTACAAACTACGAGCAGTACTTC.

V gene TRBV4-2 combines with J gene TRBJ1-5; no clear D gene. The CDR3 is 13 amino acids. V gave up 5 bases and J gave up 5 bases, with 10 bases separating them. Germline CDR1 reads LGHNA; CDR2 reads YNFKEQ. The CDR3 here is CASSVPGDQPQHF. CDR3 coding DNA: TGTGCCAGCAGCGTACCCGGGGATCAGCCCCAGCATTTT.

This clone was counted once. CDR3 sequence reads: CASEGQGVSPLHF. CDR3 bases: TGTGCCAGCGAGGGGCAGGGGGTTTCACCCCTCCACTTT. The V and J genes are TRBV3-1 (or the pseudogene TRBV3-2) and TRBJ1-6, with 7 positions matching TRBD1. V was pared by 8 bases and J by 9 bases, with 7 bases of the junction left unmatched. The CDR3 consists of 13 residues. Per the germline V gene, CDR1 is LGHDT and CDR2 is YNNKEL (reference sequence).

This sequence joins TRBV15 and TRBJ2-3; D gene uncertain. V was shortened by 0 bases and J by 0 bases, with 7 bases between the two germline ends. Germline V gene sequence: CDR1 LNHNV, CDR2 YYDKDF (reference sequence). The CDR3 contains 15 residues. The CDR3 reads CATSRDPGSTDTQYF. For the CDR3, the DNA is TGTGCCACCAGCAGAGATCCGGGTAGCACAGATACGCAGTATTTT.

This clone was picked up a small number of times. The rearrangement joins TRBV6-2 or TRBV6-3 to TRBJ2-5; weak D call: TRBD1 (6 bases). V lost 4 bases, J lost 1 base, and 10 bases lay in between. The length of the CDR3 is 14 residues. Germline V lookup: CDR1 MNHEY, CDR2 SVGEGT. CDR3 nucleotides: TGTGCCAGCAGTTCCACAGGGTCCCAAGAGACCCAGTACTTC. Its protein is CASSSTGSQETQYF.

The CDR3 bases are TGTGCCAGTAGTATGGACGCACAGGGGGCAGGTGGCTACACCTTC. It is translated as CASSMDAQGAGGYTF. This chain uses TRBV19 with TRBJ1-2, with TRBD1 matching 9 bases. This CDR3 has 15 amino acids. Germline V CDR1 and CDR2: LNHDA, SQIVND (reference sequence). The junction had 9 bases not matched to a gene; V was cut back by 3 bases and J by 7 bases.

The rearrangement joins TRBV28 to TRBJ1-2; D is perhaps TRBD1 (6 bases). The germline gives CDR1 MDHEN, CDR2 SYDVKM. The CDR3 length is 13 residues. V lost 6 bases and J lost 3, with 11 bases in between. Written as DNA, the CDR3 is TGTGCCAGCAGCCTAAGACAGGACTATGGCTACACCTTC. It translates to CASSLRQDYGYTF.

V is TRBV27 and J is TRBJ1-6; TRBD1 aligns across 8 bases. CDR3 size: 16 residues. Germline CDR1 and CDR2: MNHEY and SMNVEV (reference sequence). V lost 2 bases, J lost 10 bases, and 10 bases stayed unmatched. The CDR3 here is CASSLSPTGGRSPLHF. The CDR3 coding sequence is TGTGCCAGCAGTTTAAGCCCCACAGGGGGAAGATCACCCCTCCACTTT.

The chain couples TRBV9 to TRBJ2-3, with D perhaps TRBD2 (5 bases). Trimming pared 2 bases from V and 4 bases from J, leaving 11 bases between. The CDR3 has 14 amino acids. From germline, CDR1 is SGDLS and CDR2 YYNGEE. The DNA of the CDR3 is TGTGCCAGCAGCGTCGAGGGAGCCTCAGATACGCAGTATTTT. Protein sequence: CASSVEGASDTQYF.

This clone was observed a few times. V usage is TRBV28 and J usage is TRBJ2-7, with TRBD2 matching 12 bases. The length of the CDR3 is 18 residues. The V segment lost 2 bases and the J segment 6 bases; nucleotides outside the gene matches: 14. Germline-derived CDR1 and CDR2 are MDHEN and SYDVKM. The CDR3 here is CASSLTPSGRARVLEQYF. The DNA of the CDR3 is TGTGCCAGCAGTTTAACTCCTAGCGGGAGGGCCAGGGTACTCGAGCAGTACTTC.

The chain employs TRBV28 and TRBJ2-7, with 7 bases aligning to TRBD1. V shed 7 bases and J 2 bases; nucleotides not matched to a gene: 8. This CDR3 has 14 amino acids. Germline assignment: CDR1 MDHEN and CDR2 SYDVKM. For the CDR3, the DNA is TGTGCCAGCACCACGACAGGGCCCACCTACGAGCAGTACTTC. Translated, it gives CASTTTGPTYEQYF.

Ten or more counts support this clone. Other DNA sequences in this sample translate to the same CDR3. The J gene is TRBJ2-3, the V gene TRBV7-3, with TRBD2 matching over 7 bases. Germline V gene sequence: CDR1 SGHTA, CDR2 FQGTGA. The CDR3 sequence is 15 residues long. V was pared by 4 bases and J by 0 bases, with 4 bases of the junction left unmatched. The CDR3 reads CASSSLAVSTDTQYF. The CDR3 nucleotides are TGTGCCAGCAGCTCTCTAGCGGTTAGCACAGATACGCAGTATTTT.

This clone was seen ten or more times. This chain joins TRBV7-8 and TRBJ2-7; D is uncertain. V was cut by 2 bases and J by 4 bases, with 6 bases left in between. The CDR3 spans 12 residues. In germline, CDR1 is SGHVS, CDR2 FQNEAQ. CDR3 amino acids: CASSLSTYEQYF. CDR3 bases: TGTGCCAGCAGCTTATCTACGTACGAGCAGTACTTC. Together with reference TRBV7-8 and TRBJ2-7, the CDR3 gives the full variable domain: GAGVSQSPRYKVAKRGQDVALRCDPISGHVSLFWYQQALGQGPEFLTYFQNEAQLDKSGLPSDRFFAERPEGSVSTLKIQRTQQEDSAVYLCASSLSTYEQYFGPGTRLTVT.

V is TRBV18 and J is TRBJ1-5; TRBD1 matches 11 bases. The CDR3 consists of 15 residues. CDR1 is KGHSH, CDR2 LQKENI, per germline. The J segment lost 4 bases and the V segment lost 6 bases, leaving 5 bases of the junction unmatched. The CDR3 sequence: CASSPDRGRNQPQHF. DNA for the CDR3: TGTGCCAGCTCGCCGGACAGGGGGCGGAATCAGCCCCAGCATTTT.